Each of the 8 T cell receptor beta chains below was sequenced from the same sample in a study of blood T cells in healthy people across ages. Primed by a sample-barcoded 5' primer and a J-beta primer mix, a second PCR proceeded for 7 to 11 cycles. Using its own MiXCR run on the 5' RACE reads, TCRdb lists one record per CDR3 protein. There are more than 800,000 distinct CDR3 sequences in the sample; roughly 26% occur only once, and around 15% lies in the top ten. Sample: blood. The receptors shown here come from an elderly woman in good health.

Many counts were recorded for this clonotype. The chain employs TRBV6-5 and TRBJ2-1, with 8 bases matching TRBD2. J was trimmed by 10 bases and V by 2 bases; bases with no gene match: 10. CDR1 is MNHEY, CDR2 SVGAGI, per germline. The CDR3 consists of 15 residues. CDR3 sequence (DNA): TGTGCCAGCAGTTACCCCCGGGGGGGCCTGGGGGAGCAGTTCTTC. As protein: CASSYPRGGLGEQFF.

This clonotype was observed a few times. This sequence joins TRBV7-2 and TRBJ1-1; 7 nucleotides align to TRBD1. CDR1 and CDR2 (germline): SGHTA, FQGNSA. The CDR3 spans 15 residues. After removal of 5 bases from V and 3 bases from J, the junction contained 9 bases not matched to a gene. The CDR3 region has the DNA TGTGCCAGCAGCCCTTACCAGGGGGTCTACACTGAAGCTTTCTTT. This gives the protein CASSPYQGVYTEAFF.

The table lists this clonotype with many counts. The rearrangement links TRBV2 to TRBJ1-2, with 8 bases lining up with TRBD1. Trimming took 6 bases from V and 3 from J; bases not matched to a gene: 3. The CDR3 length is 13 residues. Germline V CDR1 and CDR2: SNHLY, FYNNEI. The chain's CDR3 is CASSGQGHYGYTF. In DNA, the CDR3 is TGTGCCAGCAGCGGACAGGGCCACTATGGCTACACCTTC.

Ten or more counts support this clonotype. This sequence joins TRBV7-9 and TRBJ2-5; D is undetermined. V shed 0 bases and J shed 2 bases, with 16 bases lying between them. Germline V gene sequence: CDR1 SEHNR, CDR2 FQNEAQ (reference sequence). This CDR3 comprises 17 residues. DNA of the CDR3: TGTGCCAGCAGCTTAGCCAGTGGCTACCCTTATCAAGAGACCCAGTACTTC. As protein: CASSLASGYPYQETQYF.

With respect to this clonotype: A read error may be the cause here, since a much bigger clone is one base away. The chain is built from TRBV28 and TRBJ2-3; 11 nucleotides line up with TRBD2. The germline V gene has CDR1 MDHEN and CDR2 SYDVKM. CDR3 length: 15 residues. Trimming removed 6 bases from V and 5 bases from J; junction bases left unmatched: 7. For the CDR3, the DNA is TGTGCCAGCAGAGTTATAGCGGGGGGGAGAGATACGCAGTATTTT. Translating it yields CASRVIAGGRDTQYF.

With regard to this clonotype: A read error may account for a junction end that differs from germline. This sequence joins TRBV12-3 or TRBV12-4 and TRBJ1-4; a weak D match, TRBD1 (5 bases). This CDR3 contains 14 residues. CDR3 sequence (DNA): TGTGCCAGCGGTTTGCAGGGAGTTAAAGAAAAACTGTTTTTT. It is translated as CASGLQGVKEKLFF.

This clonotype was found a few times. J is TRBJ1-2 and V is TRBV12-3 or TRBV12-4, with a possible D match to TRBD1 (6 bases). This CDR3 has 15 amino acids. V shed 6 bases and J shed 0 bases, with 14 bases lying between them. The CDR3 region is CASSLRDTSNYGYTF. The CDR3 DNA reads as TGTGCCAGCAGCCTCCGGGACACATCTAACTATGGCTACACCTTC.

This clonotype was seen a few times. V gene TRBV11-2 combines with J gene TRBJ2-2, with 10 nucleotides matching TRBD2. The germline V gene encodes CDR1 SGHAT and CDR2 FQNNGV. The trim removed 4 bases at V and 4 bases at J, leaving 3 bases unmatched. The CDR3 totals 15 residues. The CDR3 region is CASSSGLAVTGELFF. CDR3 nucleotide sequence: TGTGCCAGCAGCTCAGGACTAGCGGTCACCGGGGAGCTGTTTTTT.